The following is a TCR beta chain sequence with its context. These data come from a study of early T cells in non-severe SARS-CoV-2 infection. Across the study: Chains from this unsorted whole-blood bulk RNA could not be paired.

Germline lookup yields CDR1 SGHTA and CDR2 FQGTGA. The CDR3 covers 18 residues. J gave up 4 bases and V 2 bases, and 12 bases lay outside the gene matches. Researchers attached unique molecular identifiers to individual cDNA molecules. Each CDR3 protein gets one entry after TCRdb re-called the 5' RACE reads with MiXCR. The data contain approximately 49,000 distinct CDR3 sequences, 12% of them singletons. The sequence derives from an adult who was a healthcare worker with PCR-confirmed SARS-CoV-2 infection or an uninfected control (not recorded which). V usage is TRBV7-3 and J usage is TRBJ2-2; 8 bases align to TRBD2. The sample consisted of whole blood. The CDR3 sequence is CASSLPPRLAGGTGELFF. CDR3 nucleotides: TGTGCCAGCAGCTTACCCCCCCGGCTAGCGGGTGGCACCGGGGAGCTGTTTTTT.